The T cell receptor beta chain described here comes from a study of blood T cell repertoires in COVID-19. CDR1 SEHNR and CDR2 FQNEAQ come from the germline V gene (reference sequence). This CDR3 has 17 amino acids. J gave up 4 bases and V 5 bases, and 13 bases lay outside the gene matches. Assay: immunoSEQ multiplex PCR; the TCRdb copy retains only in-frame clones and omits some. This table has fewer than 90,000 clones, about 80% appearing once. The sample comprised peripheral blood. The source is a man over 45 with acute or convalescent COVID-19. This chain connects TRBV7-9 to TRBJ1-4; 7 bases map to TRBD1. The CDR3 sequence: CASSSNSGGKGNEKLFF. The CDR3 nucleotides read TGTGCCAGCAGCAGTAACTCAGGGGGAAAGGGTAATGAAAAACTGTTTTTT.